Each of the 19 T cell receptor beta chains below was sequenced from the same sample in a study of blood T cell repertoires in COVID-19. The assay was immunoSEQ multiplex PCR, and TCRdb's table has in-frame clones only and misses some. The sample carries more than 110,000 clones, about 82% recorded once. Sequencing was performed on peripheral blood. The source is a woman older than 75 with active or convalescent COVID-19.

This sequence joins TRBV28 and TRBJ2-1; no reliable D call. The length of the CDR3 is 12 residues. Deletions cut 4 bases from V and 11 bases from J, with 12 bases between. Germline CDR1 reads MDHEN; CDR2 reads SYDVKM. CDR3 coding DNA: TGTGCCAGCAGTTCCGTGGCGGAGAAGCAGTTCTTC. It specifies CASSSVAEKQFF. Together with reference TRBV28 and TRBJ2-1, the CDR3 gives the full variable domain: DVKVTQSSRYLVKRTGEKVFLECVQDMDHENMFWYRQDPGLGLRLIYFSYDVKMKEKGDIPEGYSVSREKKERFSLILESASTNQTSMYLCASSSVAEKQFFGPGTRLTVL.

CDR3 region: CASRDNRNIQYF. As DNA, the CDR3 is TGTGCCAGCAGGGACAACCGAAACATTCAGTACTTC. The rearrangement uses TRBV6-6 and TRBJ2-4, with D maybe TRBD1 (5 bases). The germline V gene has CDR1 MNHNY and CDR2 SVGAGI (reference sequence). The CDR3 consists of 12 residues. Trimming removed 6 bases from V and 6 bases from J, with 9 bases in between.

The genes are TRBV21-1 and TRBJ1-4; whether TRBD1, the table's D call, matches the DNA was not checked. TRBV21-1 corresponds to a pseudogene. This CDR3 region has 16 residues. This CDR3 is CASSKTPTGYCEKLFF. CDR3 bases: TGTGCCAGCAGCAAAACCCCTACAGGTTATTGTGAAAAACTGTTTTTT.

The chain has TRBV3-1 (or the pseudogene TRBV3-2) and TRBJ2-5, with a weak D call TRBD2 (5 bases). This CDR3 is 12 amino acids long. From germline, CDR1 is LGHDT and CDR2 YNNKEL (reference sequence). V lost 8 bases and J 7 bases, leaving 14 bases between the germline ends. CDR3 protein: CASSDRRVTQYF. DNA of the CDR3: TGTGCCAGCTCAGACCGGCGGGTGACCCAGTACTTC.

Only a few counts were recorded for this clone. The chain combines TRBV27 with TRBJ2-7, with a weak D call TRBD1 (7 bases). Per the germline V gene, CDR1 is MNHEY and CDR2 is SMNVEV (reference sequence). The V end lost 5 bases, the J end lost 0 bases, and 20 bases lay between the germline ends. CDR3 length: 17 residues. The CDR3 DNA reads TGTGCCAGCAGTCACCTCGCGGGACAGATAACCTCCTACGAGCAGTACTTC. It codes for CASSHLAGQITSYEQYF.

The chain couples TRBV28 to TRBJ2-5; 12 bases align to TRBD2. V shed 5 bases and J 5 bases; nucleotides not matched to a gene: 6. Germline V lookup: CDR1 MDHEN, CDR2 SYDVKM. CDR3 length: 15 amino acids. The CDR3 loop is CASSILAGGSETQYF. CDR3 nucleotides: TGTGCCAGCAGTATACTAGCGGGGGGTAGTGAGACCCAGTACTTC.

The gene calls are TRBV5-1 and TRBJ2-3; no clear D. Germline CDR1 SGHRS, CDR2 YFSETQ. V dropped 4 bases and J dropped 0 bases, with 12 bases sitting between them. The CDR3 loop spans 15 amino acids. The CDR3 sequence: CASSGSGISTDTQYF. CDR3 nucleotides: TGCGCCAGCAGCGGCTCAGGAATAAGCACAGATACGCAGTATTTT.

The chain couples TRBV5-1 to TRBJ1-3; D perhaps matches TRBD1 (5 bases). In germline, CDR1 is SGHRS, CDR2 YFSETQ. The CDR3 runs to 15 residues. Trimming took off 0 bases at V and 2 bases at J, with 9 bases between the two ends. CDR3 nucleotide sequence: TGCGCCAGCAGCTTGGGACAGAGAACTGGAAACACCATATATTTT. This gives the protein CASSLGQRTGNTIYF.

V and J are TRBV19 and TRBJ1-2; TRBD1 might be the D (6 bases). The ends were cut back, 3 bases at V and 5 bases at J, with 10 bases in the middle. Germline CDR1 and CDR2: LNHDA and SQIVND (reference sequence). The CDR3 has 13 amino acids. For the CDR3, the DNA is TGTGCCAGTAGTATCAGACAGGCGTATGGCTACACCTTC. The encoded protein is CASSIRQAYGYTF.

A few counts support this clone. V gene TRBV28 combines with J gene TRBJ1-2; tentative D call: TRBD1 (6 bases). Trimming cost V 6 bases and J 7 bases, with 12 bases left between them. Germline lookup yields CDR1 MDHEN and CDR2 SYDVKM. The CDR3 has 12 amino acids. The DNA for the CDR3 is TGTGCCAGCAGAGAACAGGGTGGTGGCTACACCTTC. This encodes CASREQGGGYTF.

The rearrangement links TRBV30 to TRBJ2-5; maybe TRBD2 (5 bases). The V end was cut by 0 bases, the J end by 2 bases, with 16 bases between. The CDR3 extends over 16 amino acids. Germline values: CDR1 GTSNPN, CDR2 SVGIG (reference sequence). In nucleotides, the CDR3 is TGTGCCTGGAGTGTGTGGGGAGTTGGGAAACAAGAGACCCAGTACTTC. It encodes CAWSVWGVGKQETQYF.

This clone was counted once. The chain carries TRBV4-3 and TRBJ2-2, with 8 bases lining up with TRBD1. J lost 2 bases, V lost 0 bases, and 8 bases had no gene match. Germline values: CDR1 LGHNA, CDR2 YSLEER. This CDR3 contains 18 residues. DNA of the CDR3: TGCGCCAGCAGCCAAGACCCTCCAGGGGGCGGAAACACCGGGGAGCTGTTTTTT. This sequence encodes CASSQDPPGGGNTGELFF.

The chain has TRBV19 and TRBJ1-5, with 7 bases identical to TRBD1. V trimming: 7 bases; J trimming: 7 bases; junction bases outside the gene matches: 7. This CDR3 contains 13 residues. Germline CDR1 LNHDA, CDR2 SQIVND (reference sequence). The CDR3 spells CASIHRGGQPQHF. DNA of the CDR3: TGTGCCAGTATTCACAGGGGTGGGCAGCCCCAGCATTTT.

V usage is TRBV9 and J usage is TRBJ1-2; 7 bases agree with TRBD1. With 0 bases clipped from V and 4 bases from J, the junction kept 3 bases outside the gene matches. The CDR3 has 14 residues. Germline-derived CDR1 and CDR2 are SGDLS and YYNGEE. The DNA of the CDR3 is TGTGCCAGCAGCGTAGGTACAGGGGCCTATGGCTACACCTTC. Translating it yields CASSVGTGAYGYTF.

This chain connects TRBV19 to TRBJ1-2; possibly TRBD1 for D (5 bases). Per germline, CDR1 LNHDA and CDR2 SQIVND (reference sequence). Trimming pared 10 bases from V and 8 bases from J, leaving 17 bases between. The CDR3 covers 12 residues. CDR3 in amino acids: CAISDSPRGYTF. The CDR3 region has the DNA TGTGCCATCTCCGACAGCCCTCGGGGCTACACCTTC.

The chain is built from TRBV7-2 and TRBJ2-7, with a weak D call TRBD2 (5 bases). With 4 bases removed from V and 1 base from J, the gap between germline ends came to 11 bases. The CDR3 consists of 14 residues. CDR1 and CDR2 (germline): SGHTA, FQGNSA. Written as DNA, the CDR3 is TGTGCCAGCAGCTCAAGGACTGGATCCTACGAGCAGTACTTC. Translated: CASSSRTGSYEQYF.

The V and J genes are TRBV12-3 or TRBV12-4 and TRBJ2-3; weak D call: TRBD2 (5 bases). This CDR3 contains 13 residues. Trimming took 5 bases from V and 2 from J, leaving 8 bases between them. CDR3 coding DNA: TGTGCCAGCAGTCCTGACTACACAGATACGCAGTATTTT. Encoded protein: CASSPDYTDTQYF.

CDR3 nucleotide sequence: TGTGCCAGCAGCCAAAGCTTCCGTGAAAAACTGTTTTTT. It yields the protein CASSQSFREKLFF. The genes are TRBV3-1 (or the pseudogene TRBV3-2) and TRBJ1-4, with D uncertain. Per germline, CDR1 LGHDT and CDR2 YNNKEL (reference sequence). Trimming cost V 2 bases and J 7 bases, with 8 bases left between them. The CDR3 loop spans 13 amino acids.

This chain links TRBV5-4 with TRBJ1-2; 7 bases fit TRBD1. There are 16 residues in the CDR3. Trimming at V came to 0 bases and at J to 6 bases, leaving 11 bases not matched to a gene. Germline loops: CDR1 SGHNT, CDR2 YYREEE (reference sequence). This CDR3 is CASSLGGWDRVDGYTF. CDR3 coding DNA: TGTGCCAGCAGCTTGGGGGGTTGGGACAGAGTCGATGGCTACACCTTC.